The sequence of this TCR beta chain was determined in a study of cytotoxic CD8 clonotypes in ibrutinib-treated CLL. About the research overall: Collecting the response samples happened after a median 12 months of treatment, with a range of 6 to 36.

There are 15 residues in the CDR3. Between the trimmed V and J ends, which lost 1 base and 0 bases, there was a span of 7 bases. Germline lookup yields CDR1 SGHDN and CDR2 FVKESK. General study findings and limits: Clonality went higher at ibrutinib response and then dropped back toward baseline at progression.

Some clones are missing from TCRdb's copy, which holds only in-frame ones; the method was immunoSEQ multiplex PCR. This sample has roughly 58,000 clones, with roughly 54% found just once. This clone was seen repeatedly, ten times or more. Its antigen remains unidentified. The chain couples TRBV14 to TRBJ2-1; D is undetermined. This TCR was recovered from a human donor with chronic lymphocytic leukemia. Source: PBMCs, taken at disease progression, from a patient treated with ibrutinib. The CDR3 protein is CASSQVRSSYNEQFF. The CDR3 DNA sequence: TGTGCCAGCAGCCAAGTACGAAGCTCCTACAATGAGCAGTTCTTC.